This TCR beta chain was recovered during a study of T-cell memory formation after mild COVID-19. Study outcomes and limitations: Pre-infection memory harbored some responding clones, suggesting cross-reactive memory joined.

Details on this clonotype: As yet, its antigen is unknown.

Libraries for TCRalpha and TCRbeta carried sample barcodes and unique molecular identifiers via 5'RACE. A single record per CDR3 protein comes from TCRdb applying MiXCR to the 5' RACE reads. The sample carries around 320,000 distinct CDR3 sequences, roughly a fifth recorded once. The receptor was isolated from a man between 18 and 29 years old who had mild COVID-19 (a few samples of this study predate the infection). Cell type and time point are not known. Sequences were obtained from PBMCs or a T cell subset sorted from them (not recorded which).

The CDR3 is CASLPDRNTDTQYF. DNA for the CDR3: TGCGCCAGCCTCCCGGACAGGAACACAGATACGCAGTATTTT. The chain uses TRBV5-1 and TRBJ2-3; TRBD1 matches 7 bases. The CDR3 runs to 14 residues. From germline, CDR1 is SGHRS and CDR2 YFSETQ. J was trimmed by 2 bases and V by 7 bases; bases with no gene match: 7.